This TCR beta chain was retrieved from a study of T-cell reconstitution after alpha-beta-depleted transplantation in children. CDR1 is SGHTA, CDR2 FQGNSA, per germline. This CDR3 comprises 13 residues. After removal of 5 bases from V and 8 bases from J, the junction contained 7 bases not matched to a gene. This clonotype turned up a few times. Preparation of the TCRbeta library was carried out with unique molecular identifiers. TCRdb independently ran MiXCR on the PCR reads; one entry per CDR3 protein. The sample has around 490,000 distinct CDR3 sequences, roughly 10% seen once. The chain is built from TRBV7-2 and TRBJ1-2; 8 bases map to TRBD1. The TCR comes from a female patient aged 2-9 years who had a stem cell transplant for aplastic anemia, so the T cells may come from the graft donor. The specimen comprised PBMCs, mostly from graft donor cells, sampled 180 days after TCRalphabeta/CD19-depleted stem cell transplant. The CDR3 loop reads CASSQDRAGGYTF. CDR3 sequence (DNA): TGTGCCAGCAGCCAGGACAGGGCAGGAGGCTACACCTTC.